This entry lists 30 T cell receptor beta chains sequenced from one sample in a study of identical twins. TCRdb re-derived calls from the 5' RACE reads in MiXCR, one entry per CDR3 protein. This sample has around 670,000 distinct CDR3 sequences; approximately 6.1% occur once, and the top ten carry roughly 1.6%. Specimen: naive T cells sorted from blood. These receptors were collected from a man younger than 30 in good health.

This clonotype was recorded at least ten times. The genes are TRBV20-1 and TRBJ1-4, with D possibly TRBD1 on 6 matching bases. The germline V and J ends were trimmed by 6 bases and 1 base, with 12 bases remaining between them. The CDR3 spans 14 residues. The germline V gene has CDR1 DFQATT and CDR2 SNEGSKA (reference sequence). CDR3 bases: TGCAGTGCGGGAGGGGGGAAAACTAATGAAAAACTGTTTTTT. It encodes CSAGGGKTNEKLFF.

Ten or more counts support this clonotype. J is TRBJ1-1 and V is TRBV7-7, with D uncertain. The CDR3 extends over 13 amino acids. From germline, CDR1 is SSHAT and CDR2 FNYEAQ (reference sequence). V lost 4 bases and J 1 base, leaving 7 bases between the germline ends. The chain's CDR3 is CASSSQPNTEAFF. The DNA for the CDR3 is TGTGCCAGCAGCTCACAGCCGAACACTGAAGCTTTCTTT. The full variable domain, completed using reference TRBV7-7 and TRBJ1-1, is GAGVSQSPRYKVTKRGQDVTLRCDPISSHATLYWYQQALGQGPEFLTYFNYEAQPDKSGLPSDRFSAERPEGSISTLTIQRTEQRDSAMYRCASSSQPNTEAFFGQGTRLTVV.

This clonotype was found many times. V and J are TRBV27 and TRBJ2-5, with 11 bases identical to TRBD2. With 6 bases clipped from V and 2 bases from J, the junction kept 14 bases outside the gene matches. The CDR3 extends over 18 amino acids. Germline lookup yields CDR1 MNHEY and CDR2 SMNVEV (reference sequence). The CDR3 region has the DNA TGTGCCAGCAGCCCATTAGGACTAGCGGGTGTTGAACAAGAGACCCAGTACTTC. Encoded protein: CASSPLGLAGVEQETQYF.

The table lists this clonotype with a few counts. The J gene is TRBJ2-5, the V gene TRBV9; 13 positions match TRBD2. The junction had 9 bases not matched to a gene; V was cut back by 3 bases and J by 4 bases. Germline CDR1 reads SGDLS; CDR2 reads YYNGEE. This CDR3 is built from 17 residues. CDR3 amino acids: CASSAHRTSGRGETQYF. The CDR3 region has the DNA TGTGCCAGCAGCGCGCACCGGACTAGCGGGAGAGGAGAGACCCAGTACTTC.

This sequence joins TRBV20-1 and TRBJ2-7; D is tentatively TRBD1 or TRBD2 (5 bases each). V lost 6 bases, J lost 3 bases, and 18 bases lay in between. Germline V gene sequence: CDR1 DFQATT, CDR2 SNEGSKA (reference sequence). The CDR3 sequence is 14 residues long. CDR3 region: CSAPGQGENYEQYF. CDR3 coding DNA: TGCAGTGCCCCGGGGCAGGGAGAAAACTACGAGCAGTACTTC.

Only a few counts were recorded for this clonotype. DNA for the CDR3: TGTGCCGCCGGACTAGCGGGAGTCGATACGCAGTATTTT. This translates into CAAGLAGVDTQYF. The rearrangement links TRBV24-1 to TRBJ2-3; 13 positions agree with TRBD2. Unmatched junction bases numbered 5, after V lost 12 bases and J lost 6 bases. The germline gives CDR1 KGHDR, CDR2 SFDVKD. The CDR3 sequence is 13 residues long.

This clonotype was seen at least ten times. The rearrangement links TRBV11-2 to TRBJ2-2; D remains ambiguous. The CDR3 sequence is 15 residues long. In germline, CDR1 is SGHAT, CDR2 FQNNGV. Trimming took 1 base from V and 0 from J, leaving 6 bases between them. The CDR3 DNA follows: TGTGCCAGCAGCTTAGTCCCATCGAACACCGGGGAGCTGTTTTTT. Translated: CASSLVPSNTGELFF.

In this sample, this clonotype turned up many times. CDR3 amino acids: CASSLGGFYYGYTF. The CDR3 nucleotides read TGTGCCAGCAGTTTGGGGGGCTTCTACTATGGCTACACCTTC. The genes are TRBV12-3 or TRBV12-4 and TRBJ1-2, with D possibly being TRBD1 (6 bases). This CDR3 has 14 amino acids. Trimming cost V 3 bases and J 3 bases, with 11 bases left between them.

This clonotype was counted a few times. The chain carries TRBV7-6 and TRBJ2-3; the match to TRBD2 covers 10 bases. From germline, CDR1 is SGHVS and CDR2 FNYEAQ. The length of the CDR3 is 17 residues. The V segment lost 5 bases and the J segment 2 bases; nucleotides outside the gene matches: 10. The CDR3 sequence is CASSAHALAGATDTQYF. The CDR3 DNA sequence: TGTGCCAGCAGCGCCCACGCCCTAGCGGGAGCCACAGATACGCAGTATTTT.

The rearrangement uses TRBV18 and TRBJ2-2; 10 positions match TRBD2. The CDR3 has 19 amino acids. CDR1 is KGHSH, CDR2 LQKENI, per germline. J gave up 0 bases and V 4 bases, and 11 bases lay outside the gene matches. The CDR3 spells CASSRYASGSSANTGELFF. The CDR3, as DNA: TGTGCCAGCTCACGATACGCTAGCGGGAGCTCTGCGAACACCGGGGAGCTGTTTTTT.

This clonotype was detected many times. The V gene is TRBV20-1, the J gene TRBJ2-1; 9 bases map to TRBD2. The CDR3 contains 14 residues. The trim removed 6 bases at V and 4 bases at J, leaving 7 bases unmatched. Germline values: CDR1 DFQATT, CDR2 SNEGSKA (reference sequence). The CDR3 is CSAISGSGYNEQFF. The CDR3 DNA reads TGCAGTGCCATTAGCGGGAGTGGATACAATGAGCAGTTCTTC.

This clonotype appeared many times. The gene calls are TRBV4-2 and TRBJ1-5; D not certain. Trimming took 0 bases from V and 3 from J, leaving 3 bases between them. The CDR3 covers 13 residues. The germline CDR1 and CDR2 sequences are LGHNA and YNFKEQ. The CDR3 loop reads CASSQDPNQPQHF. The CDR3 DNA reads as TGTGCCAGCAGCCAAGACCCCAATCAGCCCCAGCATTTT.

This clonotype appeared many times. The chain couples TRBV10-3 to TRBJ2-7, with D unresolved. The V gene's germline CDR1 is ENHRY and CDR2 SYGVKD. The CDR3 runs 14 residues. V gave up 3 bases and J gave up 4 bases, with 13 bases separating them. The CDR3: CAISEGPSVYEQYV. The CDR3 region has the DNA TGTGCCATCAGTGAAGGGCCCTCGGTGTACGAGCAGTACGTC.

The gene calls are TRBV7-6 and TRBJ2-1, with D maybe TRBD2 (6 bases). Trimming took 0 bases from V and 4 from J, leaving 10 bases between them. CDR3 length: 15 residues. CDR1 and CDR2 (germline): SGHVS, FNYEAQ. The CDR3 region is CASSLAIGGYNEQFF. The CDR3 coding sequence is TGTGCCAGCAGCTTAGCCATCGGGGGTTACAATGAGCAGTTCTTC. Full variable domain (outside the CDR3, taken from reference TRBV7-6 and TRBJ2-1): GAGVSQSPRYKVTKRGQDVALRCDPISGHVSLYWYRQALGQGPEFLTYFNYEAQQDKSGLPNDRFSAERPEGSISTLTIQRTEQRDSAMYRCASSLAIGGYNEQFFGPGTRLTVL.

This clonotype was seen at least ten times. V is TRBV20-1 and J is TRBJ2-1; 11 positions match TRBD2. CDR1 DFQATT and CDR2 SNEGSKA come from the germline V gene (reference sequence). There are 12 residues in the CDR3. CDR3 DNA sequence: TGCAGGGCGCTAGCGGGGGGCAATGAGCAGTTCTTC. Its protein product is CRALAGGNEQFF.

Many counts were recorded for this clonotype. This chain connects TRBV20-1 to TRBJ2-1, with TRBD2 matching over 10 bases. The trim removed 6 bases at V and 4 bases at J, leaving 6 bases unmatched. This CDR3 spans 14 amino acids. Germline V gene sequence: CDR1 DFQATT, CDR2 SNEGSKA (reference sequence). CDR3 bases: TGCAGTGCCTCGACTAGCGGGCAATACAATGAGCAGTTCTTC. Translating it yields CSASTSGQYNEQFF.

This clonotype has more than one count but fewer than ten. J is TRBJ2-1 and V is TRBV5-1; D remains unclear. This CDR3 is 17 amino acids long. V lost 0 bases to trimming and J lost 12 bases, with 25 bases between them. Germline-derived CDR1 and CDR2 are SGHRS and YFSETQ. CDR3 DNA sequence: TGCGCCAGCAGCTTGGAGGGTTGGTCGTTAAGCTCGGTAAGGCAGTTCTTC. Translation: CASSLEGWSLSSVRQFF.

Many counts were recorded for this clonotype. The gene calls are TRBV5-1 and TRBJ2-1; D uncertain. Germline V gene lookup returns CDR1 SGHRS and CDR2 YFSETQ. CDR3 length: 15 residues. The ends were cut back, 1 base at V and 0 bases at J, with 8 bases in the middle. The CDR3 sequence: CASSLLQHSYNEQFF. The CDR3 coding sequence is TGCGCCAGCAGCTTGCTCCAACACTCCTACAATGAGCAGTTCTTC.

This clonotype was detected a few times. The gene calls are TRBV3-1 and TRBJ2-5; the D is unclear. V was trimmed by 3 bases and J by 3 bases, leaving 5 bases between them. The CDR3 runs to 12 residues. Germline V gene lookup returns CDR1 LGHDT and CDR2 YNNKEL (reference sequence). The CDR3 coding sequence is TGTGCCAGCAGCCAGTCAGAAGAGACCCAGTACTTC. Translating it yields CASSQSEETQYF.

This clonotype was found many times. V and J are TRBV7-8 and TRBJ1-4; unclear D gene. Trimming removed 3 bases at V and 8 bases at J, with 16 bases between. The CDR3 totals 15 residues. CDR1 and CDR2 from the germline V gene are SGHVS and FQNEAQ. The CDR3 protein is CASSFADDLQEKLFF. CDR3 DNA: TGTGCCAGCAGCTTCGCTGACGACCTCCAGGAAAAACTGTTTTTT.

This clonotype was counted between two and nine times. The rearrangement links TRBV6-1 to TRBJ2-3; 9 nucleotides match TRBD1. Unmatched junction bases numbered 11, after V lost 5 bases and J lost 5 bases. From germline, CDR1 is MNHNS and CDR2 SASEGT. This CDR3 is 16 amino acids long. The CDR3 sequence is CASSLAGTGIRDTQYF. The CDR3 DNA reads TGTGCCAGCAGTCTCGCCGGGACAGGGATACGAGATACGCAGTATTTT.

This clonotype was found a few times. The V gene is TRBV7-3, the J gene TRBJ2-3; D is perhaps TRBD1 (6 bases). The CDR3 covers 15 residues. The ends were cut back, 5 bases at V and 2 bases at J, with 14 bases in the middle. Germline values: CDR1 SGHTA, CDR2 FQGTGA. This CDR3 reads CASSVQGTHTDTQYF. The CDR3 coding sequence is TGTGCCAGCAGCGTACAGGGAACCCACACAGATACGCAGTATTTT.

CDR3 amino acids: CSARERRDAANHQPQHF. The DNA for the CDR3 is TGCAGTGCTAGAGAACGCCGGGACGCAGCTAATCATCAGCCCCAGCATTTT. The chain has TRBV20-1 and TRBJ1-5; D is possibly TRBD1 (5 bases). V gave up 0 bases and J gave up 5 bases, with 20 bases separating them. This CDR3 is built from 17 residues. In germline, CDR1 is DFQATT, CDR2 SNEGSKA (reference sequence).

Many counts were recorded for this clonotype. CDR3 nucleotides: TGCAGCGTTGAATGGGCAGGGCTGTATGGCTACACCTTC. Translation: CSVEWAGLYGYTF. V and J are TRBV29-1 and TRBJ1-2, with D possibly matching TRBD1 (5 bases). The V end was cut by 2 bases, the J end by 5 bases, with 12 bases between. This CDR3 is 13 amino acids long. Germline V gene sequence: CDR1 SQVTM, CDR2 ANQGSEA. Based on the CDR3 plus reference TRBV29-1 and TRBJ1-2, the full variable domain is SAVISQKPSRDICQRGTSLTIQCQVDSQVTMMFWYRQQPGQSLTLIATANQGSEATYESGFVIDKFPISRPNLTFSTLTVSNMSPEDSSIYLCSVEWAGLYGYTFGSGTRLTVV.

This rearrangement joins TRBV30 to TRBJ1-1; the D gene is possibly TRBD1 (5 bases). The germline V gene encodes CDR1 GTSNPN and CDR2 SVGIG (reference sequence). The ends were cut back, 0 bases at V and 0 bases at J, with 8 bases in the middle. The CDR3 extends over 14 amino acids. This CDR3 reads CAWSVEGLNTEAFF. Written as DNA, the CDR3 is TGTGCCTGGAGTGTAGAGGGGTTGAACACTGAAGCTTTCTTT.

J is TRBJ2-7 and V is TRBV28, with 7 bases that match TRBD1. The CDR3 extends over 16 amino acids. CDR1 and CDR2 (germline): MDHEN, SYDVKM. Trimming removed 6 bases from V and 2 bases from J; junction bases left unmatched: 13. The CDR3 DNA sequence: TGTGCCAGCAGCACCGGGTACTCAACAGGGGCCTACGAGCAGTACTTC. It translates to CASSTGYSTGAYEQYF.

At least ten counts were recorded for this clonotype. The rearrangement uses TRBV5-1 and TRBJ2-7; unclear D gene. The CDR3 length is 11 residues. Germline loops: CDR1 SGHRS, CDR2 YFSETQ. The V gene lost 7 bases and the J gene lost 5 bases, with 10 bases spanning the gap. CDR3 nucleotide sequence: TGCGCCAGCTTGGGTCCTGACGAGCAGTACTTC. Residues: CASLGPDEQYF. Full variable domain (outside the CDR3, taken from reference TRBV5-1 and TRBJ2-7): KAGVTQTPRYLIKTRGQQVTLSCSPISGHRSVSWYQQTPGQGLQFLFEYFSETQRNKGNFPGRFSGRQFSNSRSEMNVSTLELGDSALYLCASLGPDEQYFGPGTRLTVT.

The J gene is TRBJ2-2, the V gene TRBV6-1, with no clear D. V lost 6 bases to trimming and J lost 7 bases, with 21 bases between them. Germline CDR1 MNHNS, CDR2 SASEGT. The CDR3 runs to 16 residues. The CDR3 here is CASRSPDSHGVGELFF. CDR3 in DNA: TGTGCCAGCAGATCACCTGACTCCCACGGAGTCGGGGAGCTGTTTTTT.

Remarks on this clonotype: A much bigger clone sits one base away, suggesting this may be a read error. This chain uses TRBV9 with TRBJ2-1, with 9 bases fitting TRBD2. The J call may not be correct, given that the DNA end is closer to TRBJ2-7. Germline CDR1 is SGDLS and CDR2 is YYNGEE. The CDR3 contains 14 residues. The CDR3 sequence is CASSVSGRDNEQYF. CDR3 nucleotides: TGTGCCAGCAGCGTTAGCGGGAGAGACAATGAGCAGTACTTC.

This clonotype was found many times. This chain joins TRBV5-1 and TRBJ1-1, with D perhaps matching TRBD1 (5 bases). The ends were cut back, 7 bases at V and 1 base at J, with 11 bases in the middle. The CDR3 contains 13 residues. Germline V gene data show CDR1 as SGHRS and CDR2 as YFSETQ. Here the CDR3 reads CASLSDRNTEAFF. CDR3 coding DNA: TGCGCCAGCTTATCCGACAGGAACACTGAAGCTTTCTTT.